The clone carrying this T cell receptor (beta chain) has only a few counts. No antigen is known for it. Trimming took 5 bases from V and 6 from J, leaving 11 bases between them. Germline V gives CDR1 SGHTA, CDR2 FQGTGA. The CDR3 has 13 amino acids. The sample is drawn from a study of T-cell reconstitution after alpha-beta-depleted transplantation in children. Preparation of the TCRbeta library involved a method that used unique molecular identifiers. A single record per CDR3 protein comes from TCRdb applying MiXCR to the PCR reads. The table shows roughly 48,000 distinct CDR3 sequences, with 5.5% to 7.5% occurring only once. General study results and limits: There were some patients whose high TCRbeta diversity at day 60 came from surviving recipient T cells and thymic progenitors. It was newly produced T cells that mostly accounted for T-cell counts and diversity one year after transplant. Reportedly, only several hundred clones from non-depleted graft cells drove alpha-beta T-cell counts at about two months.

The sequences come from PBMCs, mostly from graft donor cells, collected 60 days after TCRalphabeta/CD19-depleted stem cell transplant. The chain is built from TRBV7-3 and TRBJ2-1; D possibly uses TRBD1 or TRBD2 (7 bases each). This receptor was obtained from a female patient aged 2 to 10 who had a stem cell transplant for aplastic anemia, so the T cells may come from the graft donor. In DNA form, the CDR3 reads TGTGCCAGCAGCCCAGGGGGGGCCAATGAGCAGTTCTTC. Translating it yields CASSPGGANEQFF.